These 19 T cell receptor beta chains share one sample of origin, sequenced in a study of T-cell reconstitution after alpha-beta-depleted transplantation in children. Unique molecular identifiers were used to barcode this TCRbeta library. TCRdb ran MiXCR on the PCR reads and lists one entry per CDR3 protein. The sample gives roughly 300,000 distinct CDR3 sequences, 9% to 12% of which show up once; 2% to 2.5% is in the top ten. The sample in question was PBMCs from the stem cell graft donor, obtained from the stem cell graft. The source of these receptors is a human donor who donated a stem cell graft to a child with acute lymphoblastic leukemia.

The rearrangement uses TRBV7-2 and TRBJ2-5; 7 positions agree with TRBD1. Germline CDR1 and CDR2: SGHTA and FQGNSA. The CDR3 sequence is 14 residues long. V lost 5 bases and J lost 5; bases outside the gene matches: 8. CDR3 sequence: CASSLEQGWETQYF. The CDR3 region has the DNA TGTGCCAGCAGCCTCGAACAGGGGTGGGAGACCCAGTACTTC.

This chain links TRBV5-1 with TRBJ1-1, with 7 bases aligning to TRBD1. The CDR3 consists of 15 residues. CDR1 and CDR2 from the germline V gene are SGHRS and YFSETQ. With V trimmed by 4 bases and J by 3 bases, 9 bases remained unmatched. The CDR3 nucleotides read TGCGCCAGCAGCGTAAGTTCCACAGGGGACACTGAAGCTTTCTTT. This codes for CASSVSSTGDTEAFF.

This clonotype was seen many times. The V gene is TRBV5-1, the J gene TRBJ2-5, with 8 bases identical to TRBD2. J gave up 3 bases and V 2 bases, and 3 bases lay outside the gene matches. The CDR3 totals 14 residues. From germline, CDR1 is SGHRS and CDR2 YFSETQ. CDR3 protein: CASSFGLAEETQYF. The CDR3 bases are TGCGCCAGCAGCTTTGGACTAGCTGAAGAGACCCAGTACTTC.

The J gene is TRBJ2-7, the V gene TRBV7-3; 11 bases are shared with TRBD2. The CDR3 is 20 residues long. Germline V CDR1 and CDR2: SGHTA, FQGTGA. The trim removed 5 bases at V and 5 bases at J, leaving 23 bases unmatched. CDR3 sequence (DNA): TGTGCCAGCAGCCCTGGGCCGGGACTAGCGGACATGGAGCACGTGGACGAGCAGTACTTC. Protein sequence: CASSPGPGLADMEHVDEQYF.

This clonotype showed up just a few times. The chain uses TRBV28 and TRBJ1-5; the D gene is possibly TRBD1 (6 bases). Germline V CDR1 and CDR2: MDHEN, SYDVKM. This CDR3 is 16 amino acids long. Trimming left V 8 bases short and J 0 bases short, with 17 bases between. CDR3 coding DNA: TGTGCCAGCTCCGGGGGGGCAGGTTATAGCAATCAGCCCCAGCATTTT. It encodes CASSGGAGYSNQPQHF. Drawing the rest from reference TRBV28 and TRBJ1-5, the complete variable domain is DVKVTQSSRYLVKRTGEKVFLECVQDMDHENMFWYRQDPGLGLRLIYFSYDVKMKEKGDIPEGYSVSREKKERFSLILESASTNQTSMYLCASSGGAGYSNQPQHFGDGTRLSIL.

The chain combines TRBV7-9 with TRBJ2-1; 8 bases are a match to TRBD2. Looked up from germline, CDR1 is SEHNR and CDR2 is FQNEAQ (reference sequence). The V segment lost 6 bases and the J segment 2 bases; nucleotides outside the gene matches: 9. The CDR3 is 16 amino acids. CDR3 region: CASRPSGGRTYNEQFF. The CDR3 DNA sequence: TGTGCCAGCAGGCCCTCGGGCGGGAGGACCTACAATGAGCAGTTCTTC. Using reference TRBV7-9 and TRBJ2-1 for the parts outside the CDR3, the full variable domain is DTGVSQNPRHKITKRGQNVTFRCDPISEHNRLYWYRQTLGQGPEFLTYFQNEAQLEKSRLLSDRFSAERPKGSFSTLEIQRTEQGDSAMYLCASRPSGGRTYNEQFFGPGTRLTVL.

The rearrangement uses TRBV7-9 and TRBJ2-3; D tentatively reads TRBD1 or TRBD2 (6 bases each). Trimming removed 8 bases from V and 5 bases from J, with 8 bases in between. The CDR3 spans 11 residues. Germline values: CDR1 SEHNR, CDR2 FQNEAQ (reference sequence). The CDR3 region is CASEGGDTQYF. CDR3 bases: TGTGCCAGCGAGGGGGGAGATACGCAGTATTTT.

The CDR3 sequence is CASSLQGESTDTQYF. CDR3 DNA sequence: TGTGCCAGCTCACTCCAGGGGGAGAGCACAGATACGCAGTATTTT. This chain connects TRBV18 to TRBJ2-3; 7 bases are a match to TRBD1. The germline V gene has CDR1 KGHSH and CDR2 LQKENI. The CDR3 extends over 15 amino acids. V trimming: 4 bases; J trimming: 0 bases; junction bases outside the gene matches: 4.

The rearrangement joins TRBV5-6 to TRBJ2-6; D remains unclear. Germline V gene sequence: CDR1 SGHDT, CDR2 YYEEEE. The V end was cut by 9 bases, the J end by 0 bases, with 10 bases between. The length of the CDR3 is 14 residues. CDR3 in amino acids: CATQRISGANVLTF. The CDR3 DNA reads as TGTGCCACCCAGAGAATCTCTGGGGCCAACGTCCTGACTTTC.

This clonotype has at least ten counts. This chain connects TRBV12-3 or TRBV12-4 to TRBJ1-5, with D unclear. The CDR3 length is 16 residues. The V end was cut by 5 bases, the J end by 2 bases, with 16 bases between. CDR3 protein: CASSPSGQARNQPQHF. The CDR3, as DNA: TGTGCCAGCAGTCCCTCGGGCCAGGCCCGCAATCAGCCCCAGCATTTT.

This clonotype was picked up a small number of times. V usage is TRBV20-1 and J usage is TRBJ1-6; D may be TRBD1 (6 bases). The CDR3 is made up of 16 amino acids. Trimming took off 0 bases at V and 1 base at J, with 10 bases between the two ends. The germline CDR1 and CDR2 sequences are DFQATT and SNEGSKA (reference sequence). The CDR3: CSAREGGASYNSPLHF. In nucleotides, the CDR3 is TGCAGTGCTAGAGAGGGGGGCGCTTCCTATAATTCACCCCTCCACTTT.

The CDR3 coding sequence is TGTGCCAGCAGTTCCCCGACAGGGAGTGGAAACACCATATATTTT. Encoded protein: CASSSPTGSGNTIYF. V is TRBV6-5 and J is TRBJ1-3; TRBD1 matches at 7 bases. Germline trimming cut 4 bases from V and 3 bases from J; bases unmatched to any gene: 6. This CDR3 has 15 amino acids. CDR1 is MNHEY, CDR2 SVGAGI, per germline.

This clonotype has just a few counts. The chain couples TRBV4-2 to TRBJ1-4; TRBD1 might be the D (6 bases). V shed 0 bases and J shed 10 bases, with 12 bases lying between them. The CDR3 has 14 amino acids. The germline gives CDR1 LGHNA, CDR2 YNFKEQ. The CDR3 coding sequence is TGTGCCAGCAGCCAAGATTACAGGGAGGGAAAACTGTTTTTT. Protein sequence: CASSQDYREGKLFF.

V and J are TRBV5-5 and TRBJ2-1; 7 bases fit TRBD2. The V gene's germline CDR1 is SGHKS and CDR2 YYEKEE (reference sequence). With 0 bases clipped from V and 4 bases from J, the junction kept 10 bases outside the gene matches. CDR3 length: 17 residues. Here the CDR3 DNA reads TGTGCCAGCAGCTTGGCCCAGCGGTCTAGCGGATACAATGAGCAGTTCTTC. Its protein is CASSLAQRSSGYNEQFF.

The rearrangement uses TRBV4-2 and TRBJ1-4; no clear D. With 3 bases removed from V and 4 bases from J, the gap between germline ends came to 9 bases. Germline CDR1 is LGHNA and CDR2 is YNFKEQ. This CDR3 region has 14 residues. The CDR3 bases are TGTGCCAGCAGCCATCGTGGGAATAATGAAAAACTGTTTTTT. Amino acid sequence: CASSHRGNNEKLFF.

In its sample, this clonotype was seen a few times. The CDR3, as DNA: TGTGCCAGCAGCCAAGATGAGGCCTACGAGCAGTACTTC. It translates to CASSQDEAYEQYF. The chain employs TRBV4-2 and TRBJ2-7; no clear D gene. CDR3 length: 13 amino acids. V lost 0 bases and J lost 2, with 5 bases in between. CDR1 and CDR2 (germline): LGHNA, YNFKEQ.

This clonotype has only a few counts. The rearrangement joins TRBV20-1 to TRBJ1-1; the D gene is possibly TRBD1 (5 bases). In germline, CDR1 is DFQATT, CDR2 SNEGSKA (reference sequence). The V gene lost 0 bases and the J gene lost 5 bases, with 31 bases spanning the gap. This CDR3 has 20 amino acids. CDR3 region: CSARDLSGLGRSFGITEAFF. The CDR3, as DNA: TGCAGTGCTAGAGACCTGTCGGGGCTGGGTCGATCTTTCGGTATAACTGAAGCTTTCTTT.

The chain has TRBV10-3 and TRBJ2-7, with TRBD2 matching 7 bases. Germline V gene sequence: CDR1 ENHRY, CDR2 SYGVKD. The CDR3 length is 15 residues. The junction had 8 bases not matched to a gene; V was cut back by 3 bases and J by 3 bases. CDR3 DNA sequence: TGTGCCATCAGTGAAGGGTCGGGAGGTAACTACGAGCAGTACTTC. Translation gives CAISEGSGGNYEQYF.

This clonotype was detected many times. The V and J genes are TRBV5-1 and TRBJ2-7; TRBD2 matches at 7 bases. Germline V lookup: CDR1 SGHRS, CDR2 YFSETQ. Trimming at V came to 0 bases and at J to 3 bases, leaving 12 bases not matched to a gene. The CDR3 consists of 17 residues. The CDR3 reads CASSLGPSGIADYEQYF. The CDR3 nucleotides read TGCGCCAGCAGCTTGGGTCCCAGCGGGATCGCCGACTACGAGCAGTACTTC.